These 5 T cell receptor beta chains originate from one sample sequenced in a study of T cells in localized non-small cell lung cancer. Measured with immunoSEQ multiplex PCR; TCRdb has only the in-frame clones, and not every one. Here the sample spans tens of thousands of clones, 85% to 90% being singletons. The sequencing here drew on peripheral blood, taken before any cancer treatment. These receptors came from a woman aged 35-75 years with stage I lung adenocarcinoma.

This clone was observed a handful of times. V is TRBV27 and J is TRBJ1-1, with D uncertain. CDR1 is MNHEY, CDR2 SMNVEV, per germline (reference sequence). The CDR3 runs to 14 residues. V was trimmed by 2 bases and J by 8 bases, leaving 15 bases between them. CDR3 bases: TGTGCCAGCAGTTTAAACTCTCAGTATTACGAAGCTTTCTTT. Amino acids: CASSLNSQYYEAFF.

This chain joins TRBV5-1 and TRBJ2-7; D ambiguous. Germline values: CDR1 SGHRS, CDR2 YFSETQ. This CDR3 spans 11 amino acids. V lost 0 bases and J 3 bases, leaving 1 base between the germline ends. CDR3 DNA: TGCGCCAGCAGCTTGGACTACGAGCAGTACTTC. Translation: CASSLDYEQYF.

The chain couples TRBV9 to TRBJ2-3; 7 positions agree with TRBD2. The J segment lost 5 bases and the V segment lost 4 bases, leaving 10 bases of the junction unmatched. Germline-derived CDR1 and CDR2 are SGDLS and YYNGEE. The CDR3 covers 15 residues. CDR3 coding DNA: TGTGCCAGCAGCCCGGATAGCGGGTCCGTAGATACGCAGTATTTT. Its protein is CASSPDSGSVDTQYF.

The J gene is TRBJ1-5, the V gene TRBV6-1, with TRBD1 identical over 8 bases. The CDR3 spans 17 residues. Germline V gene lookup returns CDR1 MNHNS and CDR2 SASEGT. J lost 0 bases, V lost 4 bases, and 8 bases had no gene match. This chain's CDR3 is CASSAVFTGGSNQPQHF. CDR3 bases: TGTGCCAGCAGTGCCGTATTTACAGGGGGTAGCAATCAGCCCCAGCATTTT.

The chain recombines TRBV7-6 with TRBJ2-3; the D is unclear. The V gene's germline CDR1 is SGHVS and CDR2 FNYEAQ. The CDR3 has 15 amino acids. With 1 base removed from V and 1 base from J, the gap between germline ends came to 9 bases. The CDR3 DNA reads TGTGCCAGCAGCTTAGTTCAGCCCGGCACAGATACGCAGTATTTT. It encodes CASSLVQPGTDTQYF.